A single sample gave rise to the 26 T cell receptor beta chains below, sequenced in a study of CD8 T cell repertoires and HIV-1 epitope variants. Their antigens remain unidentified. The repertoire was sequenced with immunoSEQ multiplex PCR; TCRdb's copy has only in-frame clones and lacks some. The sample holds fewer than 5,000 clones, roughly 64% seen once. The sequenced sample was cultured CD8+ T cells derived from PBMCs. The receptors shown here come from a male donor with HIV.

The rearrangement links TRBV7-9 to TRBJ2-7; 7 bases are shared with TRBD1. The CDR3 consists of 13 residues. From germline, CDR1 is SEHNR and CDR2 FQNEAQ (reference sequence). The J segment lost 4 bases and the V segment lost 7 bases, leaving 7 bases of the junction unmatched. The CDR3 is CASTTWDRYEQYF. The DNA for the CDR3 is TGTGCCAGCACCACTTGGGACAGATACGAGCAGTACTTC.

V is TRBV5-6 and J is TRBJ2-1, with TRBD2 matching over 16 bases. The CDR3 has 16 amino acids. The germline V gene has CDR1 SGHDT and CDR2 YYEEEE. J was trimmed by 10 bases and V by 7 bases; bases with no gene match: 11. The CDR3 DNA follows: TGTGCCAGCGGTGGGACTAGCGGGAGGGCCTGGGAAGAGCAGTTCTTC. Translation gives CASGGTSGRAWEEQFF.

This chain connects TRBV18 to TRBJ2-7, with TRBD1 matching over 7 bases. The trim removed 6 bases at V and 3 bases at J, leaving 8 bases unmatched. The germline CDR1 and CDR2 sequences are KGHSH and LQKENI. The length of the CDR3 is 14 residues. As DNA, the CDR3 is TGTGCCAGCTCCCCCGGGACAGCTTACTACGAGCAGTACTTC. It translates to CASSPGTAYYEQYF.

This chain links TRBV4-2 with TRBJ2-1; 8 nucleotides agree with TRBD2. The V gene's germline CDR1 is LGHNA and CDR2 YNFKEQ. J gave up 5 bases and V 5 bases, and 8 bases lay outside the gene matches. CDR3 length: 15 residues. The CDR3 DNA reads TGTGCCAGCAGCATCTTCCGGGGGGGCGACAATGAGCAGTTCTTC. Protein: CASSIFRGGDNEQFF.

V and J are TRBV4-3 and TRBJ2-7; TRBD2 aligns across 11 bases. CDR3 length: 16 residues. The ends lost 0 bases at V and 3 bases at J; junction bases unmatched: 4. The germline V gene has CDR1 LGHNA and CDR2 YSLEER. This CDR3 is CASSQDYGTSGYEQYF. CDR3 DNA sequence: TGCGCCAGCAGCCAAGATTACGGGACTAGCGGCTACGAGCAGTACTTC.

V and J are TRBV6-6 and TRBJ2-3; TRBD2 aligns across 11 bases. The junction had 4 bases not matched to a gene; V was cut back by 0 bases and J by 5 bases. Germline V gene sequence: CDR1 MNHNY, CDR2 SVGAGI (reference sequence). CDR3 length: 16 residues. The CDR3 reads CASSYSPSGGLDTQYF. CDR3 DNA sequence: TGTGCCAGCAGTTACTCGCCTAGCGGGGGGTTAGATACGCAGTATTTT.

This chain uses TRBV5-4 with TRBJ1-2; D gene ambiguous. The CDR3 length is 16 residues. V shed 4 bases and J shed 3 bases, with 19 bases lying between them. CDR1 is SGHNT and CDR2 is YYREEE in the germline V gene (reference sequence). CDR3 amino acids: CASSPWPVELDYGYTF. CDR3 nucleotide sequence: TGTGCCAGCAGCCCTTGGCCGGTAGAATTGGACTATGGCTACACCTTC. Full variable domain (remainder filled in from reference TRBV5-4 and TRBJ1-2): ETGVTQSPTHLIKTRGQQVTLRCSSQSGHNTVSWYQQALGQGPQFIFQYYREEENGRGNFPPRFSGLQFPNYSSELNVNALELDDSALYLCASSPWPVELDYGYTFGSGTRLTVV.

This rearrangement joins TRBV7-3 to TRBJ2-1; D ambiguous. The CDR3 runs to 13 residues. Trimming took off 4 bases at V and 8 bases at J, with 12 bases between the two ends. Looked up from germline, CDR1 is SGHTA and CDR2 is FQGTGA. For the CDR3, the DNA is TGTGCCAGCAGCTCCAGGAAATTCGATGAGCAGTTCTTC. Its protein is CASSSRKFDEQFF.

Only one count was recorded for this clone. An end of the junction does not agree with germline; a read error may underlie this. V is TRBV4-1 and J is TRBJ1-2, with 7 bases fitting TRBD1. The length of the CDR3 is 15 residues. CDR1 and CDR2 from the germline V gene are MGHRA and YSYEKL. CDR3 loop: CASSLGDSGRGGYTF. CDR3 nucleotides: TGTGCCAGCAGCCTAGGGGACAGCGGGAGGGGTGGCTACACCTTC.

CDR3 protein: CASSHIAGTGEQYF. The CDR3 DNA reads as TGTGCCAGCAGCCATATAGCAGGGACAGGGGAGCAGTACTTC. The rearrangement links TRBV7-2 to TRBJ2-5; 10 bases line up with TRBD1. The CDR3 runs 14 residues. Germline V gene data show CDR1 as SGHTA and CDR2 as FQGNSA. Unmatched junction bases numbered 11, after V lost 5 bases and J lost 11 bases. Full variable domain (missing parts from reference TRBV7-2 and TRBJ2-5): GAGVSQSPSNKVTEKGKDVELRCDPISGHTALYWYRQSLGQGLEFLIYFQGNSAPDKSGLPSDRFSAERTGGSVSTLTIQRTQQEDSAVYLCASSHIAGTGEQYFGPGTRLLVL.

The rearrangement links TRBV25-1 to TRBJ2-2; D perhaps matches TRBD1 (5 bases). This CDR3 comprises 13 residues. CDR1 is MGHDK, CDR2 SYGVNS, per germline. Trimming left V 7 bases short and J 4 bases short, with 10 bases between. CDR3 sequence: CASKGASTGELFF. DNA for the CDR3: TGTGCCAGCAAAGGGGCGAGCACCGGGGAGCTGTTTTTT.

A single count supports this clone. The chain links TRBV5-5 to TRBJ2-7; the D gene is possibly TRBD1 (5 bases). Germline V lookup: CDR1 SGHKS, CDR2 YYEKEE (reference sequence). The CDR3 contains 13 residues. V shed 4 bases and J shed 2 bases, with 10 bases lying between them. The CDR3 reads CASSPGHTYEQYF. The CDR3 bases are TGTGCCAGCAGCCCTGGACATACCTACGAGCAGTACTTC.

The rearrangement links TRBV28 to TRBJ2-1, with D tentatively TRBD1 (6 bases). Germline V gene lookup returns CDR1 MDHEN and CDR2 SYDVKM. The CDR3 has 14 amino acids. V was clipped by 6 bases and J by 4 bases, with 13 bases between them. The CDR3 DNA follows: TGTGCCAGCAGGCGACGGGACACTTACAATGAGCAGTTCTTC. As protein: CASRRRDTYNEQFF.

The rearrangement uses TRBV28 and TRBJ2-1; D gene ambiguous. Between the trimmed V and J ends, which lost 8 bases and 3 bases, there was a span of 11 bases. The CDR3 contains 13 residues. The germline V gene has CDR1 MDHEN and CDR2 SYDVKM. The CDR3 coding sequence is TGTGCCAGCGATCCGGGCCTCTACAATGAGCAGTTCTTC. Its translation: CASDPGLYNEQFF.

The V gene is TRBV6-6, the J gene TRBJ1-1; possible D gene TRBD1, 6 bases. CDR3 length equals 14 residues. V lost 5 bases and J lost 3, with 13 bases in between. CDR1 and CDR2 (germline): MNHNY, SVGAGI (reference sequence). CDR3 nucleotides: TGTGCCAGCAGTCAGAGCTCAGGGGACACTGAAGCTTTCTTT. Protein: CASSQSSGDTEAFF.

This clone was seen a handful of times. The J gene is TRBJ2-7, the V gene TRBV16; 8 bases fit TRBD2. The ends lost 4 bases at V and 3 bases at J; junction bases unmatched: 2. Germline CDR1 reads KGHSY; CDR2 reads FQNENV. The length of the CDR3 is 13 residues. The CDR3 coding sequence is TGTGCCAGCAGCCCGGGGGGGGACTACGAGCAGTACTTC. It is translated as CASSPGGDYEQYF.

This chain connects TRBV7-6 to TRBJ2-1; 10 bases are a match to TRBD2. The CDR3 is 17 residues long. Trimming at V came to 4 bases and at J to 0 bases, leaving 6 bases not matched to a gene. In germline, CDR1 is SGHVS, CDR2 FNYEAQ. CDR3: CASSSHPSGGSYNEQFF. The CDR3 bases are TGTGCCAGCAGCTCACACCCTAGCGGGGGCTCCTACAATGAGCAGTTCTTC.

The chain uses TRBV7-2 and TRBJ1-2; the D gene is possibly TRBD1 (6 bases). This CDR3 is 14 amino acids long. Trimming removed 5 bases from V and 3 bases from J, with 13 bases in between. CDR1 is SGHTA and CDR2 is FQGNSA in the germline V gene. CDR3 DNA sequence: TGTGCCAGCAGCCCAGCCCCAGGGGACTATGGCTACACCTTC. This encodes CASSPAPGDYGYTF.

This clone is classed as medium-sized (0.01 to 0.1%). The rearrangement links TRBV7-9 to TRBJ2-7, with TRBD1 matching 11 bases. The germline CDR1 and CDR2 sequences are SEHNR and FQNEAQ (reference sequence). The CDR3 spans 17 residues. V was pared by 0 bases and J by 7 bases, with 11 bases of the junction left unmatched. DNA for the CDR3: TGTGCCAGCAGCTTAGCAGGACTAGGACAGGGGGCTTATGAGCAGTACTTC. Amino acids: CASSLAGLGQGAYEQYF.

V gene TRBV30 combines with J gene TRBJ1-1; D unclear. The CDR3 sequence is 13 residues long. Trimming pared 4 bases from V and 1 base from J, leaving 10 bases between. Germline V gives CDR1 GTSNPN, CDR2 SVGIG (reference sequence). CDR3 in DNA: TGTGCCTGGAATAAGGGTGCGAACACTGAAGCTTTCTTT. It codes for CAWNKGANTEAFF.

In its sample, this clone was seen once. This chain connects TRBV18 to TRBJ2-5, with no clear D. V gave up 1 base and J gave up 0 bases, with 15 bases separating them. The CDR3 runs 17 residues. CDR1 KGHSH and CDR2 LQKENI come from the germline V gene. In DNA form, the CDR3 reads TGTGCCAGCTCACCACGGTATGGGGATCAGTACCAAGAGACCCAGTACTTC. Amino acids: CASSPRYGDQYQETQYF.

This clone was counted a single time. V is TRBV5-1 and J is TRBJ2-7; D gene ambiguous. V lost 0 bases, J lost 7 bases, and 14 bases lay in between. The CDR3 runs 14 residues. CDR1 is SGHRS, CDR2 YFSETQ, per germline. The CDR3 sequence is CASSLGGEYSEQYF. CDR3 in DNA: TGCGCCAGCAGCTTGGGTGGGGAATACTCGGAGCAGTACTTC.

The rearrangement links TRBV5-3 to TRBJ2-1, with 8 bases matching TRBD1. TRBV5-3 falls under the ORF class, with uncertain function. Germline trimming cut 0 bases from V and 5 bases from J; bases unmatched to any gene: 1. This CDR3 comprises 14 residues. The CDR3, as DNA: TGTGCCAGAAGCTTGGGACAGGGGCACAATGAGCAGTTCTTC. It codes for CARSLGQGHNEQFF.

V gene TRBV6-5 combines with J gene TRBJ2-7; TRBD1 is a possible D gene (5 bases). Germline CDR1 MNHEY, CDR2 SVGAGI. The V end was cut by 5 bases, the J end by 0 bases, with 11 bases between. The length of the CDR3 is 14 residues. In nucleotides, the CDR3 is TGTGCCAGCAGTGATCAGGGAAGCTCCTACGAGCAGTACTTC. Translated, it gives CASSDQGSSYEQYF.

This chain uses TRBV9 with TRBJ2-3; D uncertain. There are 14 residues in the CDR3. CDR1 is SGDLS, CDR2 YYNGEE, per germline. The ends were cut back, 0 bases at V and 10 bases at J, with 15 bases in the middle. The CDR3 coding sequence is TGTGCCAGCAGCGTAGTCCCCTCCCGGATGGCGCAGTATTTT. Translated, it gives CASSVVPSRMAQYF.

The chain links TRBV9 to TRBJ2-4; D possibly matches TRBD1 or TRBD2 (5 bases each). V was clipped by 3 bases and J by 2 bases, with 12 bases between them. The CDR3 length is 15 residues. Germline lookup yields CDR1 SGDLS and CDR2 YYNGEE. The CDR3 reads CASSGGGGSKNIQYF. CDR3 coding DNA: TGTGCCAGCAGCGGTGGTGGGGGTTCCAAAAACATTCAGTACTTC.